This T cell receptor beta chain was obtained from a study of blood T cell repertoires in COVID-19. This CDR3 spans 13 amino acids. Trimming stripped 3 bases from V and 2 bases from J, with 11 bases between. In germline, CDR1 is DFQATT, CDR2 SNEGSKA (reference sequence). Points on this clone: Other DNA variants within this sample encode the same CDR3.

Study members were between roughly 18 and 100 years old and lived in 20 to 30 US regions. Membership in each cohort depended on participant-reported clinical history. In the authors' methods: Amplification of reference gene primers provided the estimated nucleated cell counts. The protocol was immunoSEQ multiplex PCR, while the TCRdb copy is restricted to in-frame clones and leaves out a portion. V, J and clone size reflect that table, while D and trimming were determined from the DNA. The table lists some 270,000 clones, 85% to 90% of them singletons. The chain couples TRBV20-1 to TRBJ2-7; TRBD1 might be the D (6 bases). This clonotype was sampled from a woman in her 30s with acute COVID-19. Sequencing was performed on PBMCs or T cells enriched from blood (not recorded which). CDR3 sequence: CSASGGGTYEQYF. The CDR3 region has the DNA TGCAGTGCTAGTGGGGGCGGCACCTACGAGCAGTACTTC.